A selection of T cell receptor beta chains follows, all from one sample in a study of T-cell reconstitution after alpha-beta-depleted transplantation in children. Via MiXCR, TCRdb re-called the PCR reads, giving one row per CDR3 protein. The table has 600,000 or so distinct CDR3 sequences, roughly 23% seen once; the top ten hold roughly an eighth. Here the sequenced sample was PBMCs, mostly from graft donor cells, taken 360 days after TCRalphabeta/CD19-depleted stem cell transplant. Every receptor here comes from a boy under three years old who had a stem cell transplant for acute myeloid leukemia, so the T cells may come from the graft donor. The CDR3 runs from the conserved cysteine through the conserved F or W. A D gene is named only where the DNA matches it firmly. Expanded clones get a size class; other rows say once, few or many, or leave the size out.

clone_size	d_call	v_call	j_call	cdr3_nt	cdr3_aa
.	.	TRBV7-9	TRBJ2-1	TGTGCCAGCAGCTTACTAGCGCCCTCCTACAATGAGCAGTTCTTC	CASSLLAPSYNEQFF
many	TRBD1	TRBV5-1	TRBJ2-7	TGCGCCAGCAGCTTGGCTGACAGGGGTCACGAGCAGTACTTC	CASSLADRGHEQYF
.	.	TRBV6-2/TRBV6-3	TRBJ1-4	TGTGCCAGCAGGCCGACAGCAGCAACTAATGAAAAACTGTTTTTT	CASRPTAATNEKLFF
few	TRBD1	TRBV28	TRBJ2-5	TGTGCCAGCAGTCAAACAGGGGGGAAAGAGACCCAGTACTTC	CASSQTGGKETQYF
.	.	TRBV18	TRBJ1-5	TGTGCCAGCTCAGGGCAGGAAGACCTTCAGCCCCAGCATTTT	CASSGQEDLQPQHF
few	.	TRBV5-1	TRBJ2-1	TGCGCCAGCAGTTCCCCACAGGTGAACTACAATGAGCAGTTCTTC	CASSSPQVNYNEQFF
many	.	TRBV5-1	TRBJ2-1	TGCGCCAGCAGCCGCCTAGGGGCAGTGATGAATGAGCAGTTCTTC	CASSRLGAVMNEQFF
.	TRBD1	TRBV20-1	TRBJ1-5	TGCAGTTCCCAGACAGGGGGCAACCCTCAGCCCCAGCATTTT	CSSQTGGNPQPQHF
few	.	TRBV12-3/TRBV12-4	TRBJ1-1	TGTGCCAGCAGTTTAGGTGTCGACACTGAAGCTTTCTTT	CASSLGVDTEAFF
.	TRBD1	TRBV2	TRBJ2-1	TGTGCCAGCAGTGAAGCTTCCGGGACAGGAGACAATGAGCAGTTCTTC	CASSEASGTGDNEQFF
many	TRBD1	TRBV28	TRBJ1-5	TGTGCCAGCCGACAGGGGGCAAGTCAGCCCCAGCATTTT	CASRQGASQPQHF
.	TRBD2	TRBV6-7	TRBJ2-7	TGTGCCAGCAGCTCCCGGGGGGACCGAGTTCCGTACTTC	CASSSRGDRVPYF
.	.	TRBV10-3	TRBJ2-5	TGTGCCATCAGTGAGTCATCAGGGAGCAGAGAGACCCAGTACTTC	CAISESSGSRETQYF
few	.	TRBV6-5	TRBJ2-3	TGTGCCAGCAGTTGGGTCAGAGGGTCCTCCTTAGATACGCAGTATTTT	CASSWVRGSSLDTQYF
.	.	TRBV24-1	TRBJ2-7	TGTGCCACCAGTGATTTGTCCAAGACAGGGACTTACGAGCAGTACTTC	CATSDLSKTGTYEQYF
.	.	TRBV6-4	TRBJ2-3	TGTGCCAGCAGAAAAGGGGACTTCACAGATACGCAGTATTTT	CASRKGDFTDTQYF
.	.	TRBV15	TRBJ2-3	TGTGCCACCAGCAGATGGGGTCAGCCAACCACAGATACGCAGTATTTT	CATSRWGQPTTDTQYF
.	.	TRBV10-3	TRBJ2-2	TGTGCCATCGCAGGGAGGAACACCGGGGAGCTGTTTTTT	CAIAGRNTGELFF
.	.	TRBV24-1	TRBJ2-1	TGTGCCACCAGTGACTCGACAGTGATTTTGGGCAATGAGCAGTTCTTC	CATSDSTVILGNEQFF
.	.	TRBV6-1	TRBJ1-2	TGTGCCAGCACCTCGACAGGTTGGGGCTATGGCTACACCTTC	CASTSTGWGYGYTF
once	.	TRBV12-5	TRBJ2-3	TGTGCTAGTGGTTTCCGGGGGGATACGCAGTATTTT	CASGFRGDTQYF
many	TRBD2	TRBV13	TRBJ2-5	TGTGCCAGCAGCTCTGCGGGGGTGGGAGAGACCCAGTACTTC	CASSSAGVGETQYF
few	TRBD2	TRBV20-1	TRBJ2-4	TGCAGTGCCGTTACTAGCGGGGGGCCGTTGGCCAAAAACATTCAGTACTTC	CSAVTSGGPLAKNIQYF
many	TRBD1	TRBV7-9	TRBJ1-6	TGTGCCAGCAGCCCGGACAGGGATTATAATTCACCCCTCCACTTT	CASSPDRDYNSPLHF
few	.	TRBV6-4	TRBJ1-2	TGTGCCAGCAGTGACAGAAGGACGGGAGGCTACACCTTC	CASSDRRTGGYTF
many	TRBD1	TRBV12-3/TRBV12-4	TRBJ2-3	TGTGCCAGCAGTTTGGGGGACAGTTTCACAGATACGCAGTATTTT	CASSLGDSFTDTQYF